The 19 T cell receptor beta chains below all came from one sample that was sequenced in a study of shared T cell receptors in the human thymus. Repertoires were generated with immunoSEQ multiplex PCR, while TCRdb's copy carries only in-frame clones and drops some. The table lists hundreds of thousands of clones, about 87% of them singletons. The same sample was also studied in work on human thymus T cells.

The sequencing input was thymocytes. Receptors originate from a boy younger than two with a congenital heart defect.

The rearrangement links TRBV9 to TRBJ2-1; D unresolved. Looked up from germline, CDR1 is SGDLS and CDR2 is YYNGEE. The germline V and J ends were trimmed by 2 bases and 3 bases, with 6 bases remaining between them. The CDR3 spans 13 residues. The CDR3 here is CASSVVDYNEQFF. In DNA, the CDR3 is TGTGCCAGCAGCGTTGTAGACTACAATGAGCAGTTCTTC.

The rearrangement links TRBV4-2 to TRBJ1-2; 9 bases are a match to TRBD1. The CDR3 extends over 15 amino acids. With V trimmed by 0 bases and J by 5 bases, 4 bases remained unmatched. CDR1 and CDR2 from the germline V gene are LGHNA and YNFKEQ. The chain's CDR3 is CASSQDLGTGYGYTF. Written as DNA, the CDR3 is TGTGCCAGCAGCCAAGACTTAGGGACAGGGTATGGCTACACCTTC.

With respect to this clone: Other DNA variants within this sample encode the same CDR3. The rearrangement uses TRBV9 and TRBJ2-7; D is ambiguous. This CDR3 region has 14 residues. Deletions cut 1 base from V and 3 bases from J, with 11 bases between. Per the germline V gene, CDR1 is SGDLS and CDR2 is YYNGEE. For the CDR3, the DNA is TGTGCCAGCAGCGTATACCCTACGGGCTACGAGCAGTACTTC. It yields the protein CASSVYPTGYEQYF.

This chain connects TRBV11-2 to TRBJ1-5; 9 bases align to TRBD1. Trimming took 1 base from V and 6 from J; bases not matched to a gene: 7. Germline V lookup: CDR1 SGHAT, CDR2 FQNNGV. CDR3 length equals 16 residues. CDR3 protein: CASSLGRQGVLQPQHF. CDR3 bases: TGTGCCAGCAGCTTAGGTCGACAGGGGGTACTTCAGCCCCAGCATTTT.

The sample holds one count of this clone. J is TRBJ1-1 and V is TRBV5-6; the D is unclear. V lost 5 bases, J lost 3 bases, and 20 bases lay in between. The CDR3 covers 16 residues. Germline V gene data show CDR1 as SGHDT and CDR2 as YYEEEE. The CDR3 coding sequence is TGTGCCAGCAGTCCGTCCAGATGCGGGGAGGACACTGAAGCTTTCTTT. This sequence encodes CASSPSRCGEDTEAFF.

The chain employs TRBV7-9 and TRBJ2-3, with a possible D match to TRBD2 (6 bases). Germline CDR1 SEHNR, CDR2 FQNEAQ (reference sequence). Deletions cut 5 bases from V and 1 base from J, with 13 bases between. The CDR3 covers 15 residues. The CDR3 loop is CASSPGTSRTDTQYF. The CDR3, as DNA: TGTGCCAGCAGCCCCGGGACTTCGCGCACAGATACGCAGTATTTT.

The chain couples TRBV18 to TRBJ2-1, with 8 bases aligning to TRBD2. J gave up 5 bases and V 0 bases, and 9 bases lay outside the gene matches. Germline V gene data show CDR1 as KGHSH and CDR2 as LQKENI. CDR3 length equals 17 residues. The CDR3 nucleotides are TGTGCCAGCTCACCACCTAGCGGGACCCACAACGACAATGAGCAGTTCTTC. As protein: CASSPPSGTHNDNEQFF. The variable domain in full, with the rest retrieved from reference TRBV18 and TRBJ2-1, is NAGVMQNPRHLVRRRGQEARLRCSPMKGHSHVYWYRQLPEEGLKFMVYLQKENIIDESGMPKERFSAEFPKEGPSILRIQQVVRGDSAAYFCASSPPSGTHNDNEQFFGPGTRLTVL.

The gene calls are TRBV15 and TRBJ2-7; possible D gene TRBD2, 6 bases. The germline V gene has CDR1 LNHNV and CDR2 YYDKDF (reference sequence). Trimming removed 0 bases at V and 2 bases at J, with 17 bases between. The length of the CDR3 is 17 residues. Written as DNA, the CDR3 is TGTGCCACCAGCAGAGATGGGCCCGGGACTGGGACCTACGAGCAGTACTTC. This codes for CATSRDGPGTGTYEQYF.

In DNA form, the CDR3 reads TGTGCCAGCTCGGCCGGCGTTGACAGGACAGCAAAGAACACTGAAGCTTTCTTT. Translated, it gives CASSAGVDRTAKNTEAFF. The V and J genes are TRBV28 and TRBJ1-1; a weak D match, TRBD1 (6 bases). The CDR3 consists of 18 residues. CDR1 is MDHEN and CDR2 is SYDVKM in the germline V gene. Deletions cut 8 bases from V and 1 base from J, with 26 bases between.

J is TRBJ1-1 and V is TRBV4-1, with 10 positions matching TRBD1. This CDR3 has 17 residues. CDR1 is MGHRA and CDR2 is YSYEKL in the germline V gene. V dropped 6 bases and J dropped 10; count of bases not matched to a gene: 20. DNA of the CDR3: TGCGCCAGCAGTCACCAAAGGCACCGGGACAGGGGAAGATCAGCTTTCTTT. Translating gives CASSHQRHRDRGRSAFF.

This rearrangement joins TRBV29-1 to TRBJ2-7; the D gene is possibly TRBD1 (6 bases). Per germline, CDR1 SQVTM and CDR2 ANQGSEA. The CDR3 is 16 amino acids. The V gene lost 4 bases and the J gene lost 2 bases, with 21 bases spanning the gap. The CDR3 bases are TGCAGCGTTGTCGGGTTGGGGACAAACCTGACCTACGAGCAGTACTTC. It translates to CSVVGLGTNLTYEQYF.

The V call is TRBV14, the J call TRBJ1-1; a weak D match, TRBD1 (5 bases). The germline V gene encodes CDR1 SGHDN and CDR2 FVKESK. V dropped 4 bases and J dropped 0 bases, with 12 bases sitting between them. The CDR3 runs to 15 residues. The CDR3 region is CASSLQGRMNTEAFF. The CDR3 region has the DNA TGTGCCAGCAGCCTCCAGGGCCGGATGAACACTGAAGCTTTCTTT. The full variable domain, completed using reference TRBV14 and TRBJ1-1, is EAGVTQFPSHSVIEKGQTVTLRCDPISGHDNLYWYRRVMGKEIKFLLHFVKESKQDESGMPNNRFLAERTGGTYSTLKVQPAELEDSGVYFCASSLQGRMNTEAFFGQGTRLTVV.

This CDR3 reads CAISESSSTGKVYEQYF. CDR3 nucleotides: TGTGCCATCAGTGAGTCGTCCTCGACAGGGAAGGTGTACGAGCAGTACTTC. The rearrangement uses TRBV10-3 and TRBJ2-7; TRBD1 agrees at 7 bases. Germline CDR1 reads ENHRY; CDR2 reads SYGVKD. The trim removed 0 bases at V and 4 bases at J, leaving 12 bases unmatched. The CDR3 totals 17 residues.

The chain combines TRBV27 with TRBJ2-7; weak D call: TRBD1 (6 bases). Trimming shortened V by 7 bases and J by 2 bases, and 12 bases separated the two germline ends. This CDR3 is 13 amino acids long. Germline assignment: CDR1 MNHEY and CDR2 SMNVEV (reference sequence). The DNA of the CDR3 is TGTGCCAGCACGCGGACAGAGACCTACGAGCAGTACTTC. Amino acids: CASTRTETYEQYF.

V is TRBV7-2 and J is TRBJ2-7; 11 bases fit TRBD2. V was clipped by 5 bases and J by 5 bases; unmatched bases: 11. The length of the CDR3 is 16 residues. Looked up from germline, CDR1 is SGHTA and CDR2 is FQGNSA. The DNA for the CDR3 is TGTGCCAGCAGCCCCCCCATAGCGGGAGGGGTCCACGAGCAGTACTTC. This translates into CASSPPIAGGVHEQYF.

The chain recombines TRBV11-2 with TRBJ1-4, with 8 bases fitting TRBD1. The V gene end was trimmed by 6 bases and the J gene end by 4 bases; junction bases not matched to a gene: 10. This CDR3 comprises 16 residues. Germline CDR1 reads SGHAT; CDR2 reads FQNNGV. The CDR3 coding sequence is TGTGCCAGCAGAGCACAGGGGGGGCAGGATAATGAAAAACTGTTTTTT. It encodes CASRAQGGQDNEKLFF.

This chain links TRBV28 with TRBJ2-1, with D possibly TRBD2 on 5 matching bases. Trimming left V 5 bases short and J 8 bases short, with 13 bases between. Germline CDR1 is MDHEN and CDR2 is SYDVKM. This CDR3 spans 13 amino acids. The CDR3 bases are TGTGCCAGCAGTCTGACCCCGGGATATGAGCAGTTCTTC. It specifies CASSLTPGYEQFF.

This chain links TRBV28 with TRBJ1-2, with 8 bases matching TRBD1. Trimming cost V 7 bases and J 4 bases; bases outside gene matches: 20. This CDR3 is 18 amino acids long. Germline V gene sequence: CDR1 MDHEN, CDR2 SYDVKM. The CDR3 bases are TGTGCCAGCATGCCATCCCTCGGGGTCCAGGGGGCTACCTATGGCTACACCTTC. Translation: CASMPSLGVQGATYGYTF.

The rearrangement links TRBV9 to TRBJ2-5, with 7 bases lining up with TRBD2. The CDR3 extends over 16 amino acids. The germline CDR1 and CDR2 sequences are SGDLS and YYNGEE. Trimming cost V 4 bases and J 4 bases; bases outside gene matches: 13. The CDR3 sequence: CASSSQRGGFLETQYF. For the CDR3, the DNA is TGTGCCAGCAGCTCTCAGAGGGGAGGGTTCCTAGAGACCCAGTACTTC.